The 30 T cell receptor beta chains below were found in one sample sequenced in a study of blood T cells in healthy people across ages. PCR was performed a second time for about 6 to 12 cycles using a sample-barcoded 5' primer and a J-beta primer mix. TCRdb itself ran the 5' RACE reads through MiXCR, one entry per CDR3 protein. Of roughly 1,500,000 distinct CDR3 sequences in the sample, around two fifths were seen once. What was sequenced was blood. The receptor source for this set is a young woman in good health.

The chain combines TRBV7-2 with TRBJ1-5; tentatively, D is TRBD1 (5 bases). CDR1 SGHTA and CDR2 FQGNSA come from the germline V gene. The V and J ends lost 4 bases and 6 bases respectively, with 16 bases between them. CDR3 length: 15 residues. Here the CDR3 reads CASSSVPGGSQPQHF. The CDR3 DNA sequence: TGTGCCAGCAGCTCCGTTCCCGGGGGAAGTCAGCCCCAGCATTTT.

The rearrangement joins TRBV28 to TRBJ1-1; D is unclear. Per germline, CDR1 MDHEN and CDR2 SYDVKM. V was trimmed by 1 base and J by 0 bases, leaving 9 bases between them. CDR3 length: 15 amino acids. CDR3 sequence: CASSLYLGLNTEAFF. The CDR3 DNA reads TGTGCCAGCAGTTTATATCTGGGGTTGAACACTGAAGCTTTCTTT.

This clonotype was found many times. The chain employs TRBV2 and TRBJ2-1, with TRBD2 matching 9 bases. Germline CDR1 reads SNHLY; CDR2 reads FYNNEI. There are 15 residues in the CDR3. With V trimmed by 8 bases and J by 3 bases, 8 bases remained unmatched. The CDR3 region has the DNA TGTGCCAGCCAGCAAGGGACTAGCAGCTACAATGAGCAGTTCTTC. Translating gives CASQQGTSSYNEQFF.

This clonotype was observed a handful of times. The chain links TRBV21-1 to TRBJ1-2; the table's D call, TRBD1, was not checked against the DNA. TRBV21-1 is a listed pseudogene. The CDR3 runs 14 residues. CDR3 in amino acids: CASSNGGANYGYTF. CDR3 bases: TGTGCCAGCAGCAATGGGGGGGCTAACTATGGCTACACCTTC.

The chain joins TRBV29-1 to TRBJ1-5; 9 bases are shared with TRBD1. In germline, CDR1 is SQVTM, CDR2 ANQGSEA. The ends lost 6 bases at V and 3 bases at J; junction bases unmatched: 3. This CDR3 has 13 residues. The CDR3 DNA sequence: TGCAGCGTAGGACAGGGGATCAATCAGCCCCAGCATTTT. Amino acid sequence: CSVGQGINQPQHF.

The J gene is TRBJ2-7, the V gene TRBV20-1, with TRBD1 as a possible D gene (9 bases). The DNA end is a closer match to TRBJ2-5, so the J assignment may be wrong. The germline V gene has CDR1 DFQATT and CDR2 SNEGSKA (reference sequence). The CDR3 is made up of 14 amino acids. CDR3 in amino acids: CSALGQGGRETQYF. As DNA, the CDR3 is TGCAGTGCCTTGGGACAGGGCGGGAGGGAGACCCAGTACTTC.

V gene TRBV28 combines with J gene TRBJ1-5; D possibly corresponds to TRBD1 (5 bases). V lost 6 bases and J 2 bases, leaving 14 bases between the germline ends. Germline V gives CDR1 MDHEN, CDR2 SYDVKM. The CDR3 sequence is 15 residues long. The CDR3 loop reads CASSSYPGRNQPQHF. CDR3 in DNA: TGTGCCAGCAGCTCCTACCCGGGGCGCAATCAGCCCCAGCATTTT. Combining the CDR3 with reference TRBV28 and TRBJ1-5 gives the whole variable domain DVKVTQSSRYLVKRTGEKVFLECVQDMDHENMFWYRQDPGLGLRLIYFSYDVKMKEKGDIPEGYSVSREKKERFSLILESASTNQTSMYLCASSSYPGRNQPQHFGDGTRLSIL.

The chain employs TRBV6-6 and TRBJ2-1; 10 bases agree with TRBD2. The CDR3 contains 17 residues. Germline V gene lookup returns CDR1 MNHNY and CDR2 SVGAGI (reference sequence). V trimming: 8 bases; J trimming: 5 bases; junction bases outside the gene matches: 15. CDR3 in DNA: TGTGCCAGCCGACCCCGGATAGCGGGGGGCCACGACAATGAGCAGTTCTTC. It is translated as CASRPRIAGGHDNEQFF.

This clonotype was detected a few times. The V call is TRBV6-1, the J call TRBJ2-1; a weak D match, TRBD2 (6 bases). Germline V gene data show CDR1 as MNHNS and CDR2 as SASEGT. V gave up 6 bases and J gave up 4 bases, with 28 bases separating them. The CDR3 has 19 amino acids. The CDR3 sequence is CASSHRGTATLLEYNEQFF. The DNA of the CDR3 is TGTGCCAGCAGCCACCGGGGGACGGCGACATTGTTGGAATACAATGAGCAGTTCTTC.

The chain couples TRBV10-3 to TRBJ2-1; tentatively, D is TRBD2 (6 bases). Germline V gene data show CDR1 as ENHRY and CDR2 as SYGVKD. This CDR3 is built from 14 residues. The V and J ends lost 6 bases and 6 bases respectively, with 15 bases between them. This chain's CDR3 is CAIRAGTGSNEQFF. As DNA, the CDR3 is TGTGCCATCAGAGCTGGGACTGGTTCCAATGAGCAGTTCTTC.

In regard to this clonotype: A read error may produce the germline difference seen at one junction end. The rearrangement links TRBV4-1 to TRBJ1-2; D might be TRBD1 (6 bases). This CDR3 has 15 amino acids. The V gene's germline CDR1 is MGHRA and CDR2 YSYEKL. As DNA, the CDR3 is TGCGCCAGCAGCCGAGTCCGACAGGAAAAGGATGGCTGCACCTTC. Translated: CASSRVRQEKDGCTF.

The J gene is TRBJ2-2, the V gene TRBV15; D is possibly TRBD1 (5 bases). The CDR3 totals 16 residues. The V gene's germline CDR1 is LNHNV and CDR2 YYDKDF (reference sequence). V was cut by 0 bases and J by 6 bases, with 14 bases left in between. The CDR3 protein is CATSRDRQTRAGELFF. CDR3 in DNA: TGTGCCACCAGCAGAGATCGACAGACCAGGGCCGGGGAGCTGTTTTTT.

This clonotype turned up a few times. The rearrangement joins TRBV20-1 to TRBJ2-3; D is unclear. This CDR3 spans 15 amino acids. Germline CDR1 reads DFQATT; CDR2 reads SNEGSKA (reference sequence). Trimming removed 0 bases at V and 3 bases at J, with 13 bases between. CDR3 sequence: CSARDTEPATDTQYF. The CDR3 nucleotides read TGCAGTGCTAGAGATACGGAGCCGGCGACAGATACGCAGTATTTT.

Many counts were recorded for this clonotype. The chain carries TRBV11-2 and TRBJ2-7; either TRBD1 or TRBD2 may fit D (6 bases each). Germline CDR1 is SGHAT and CDR2 is FQNNGV. CDR3 length equals 24 residues. V lost 11 bases and J lost 1, with 48 bases in between. The CDR3 DNA follows: TGTGCCGGCTATCCTCCCCCCTTTGAGGTTCTACGGGGGCGCAGGCTGAGGATTTCCTACGAGCAGTACTTC. Translating it yields CAGYPPPFEVLRGRRLRISYEQYF.

The V call is TRBV4-1, the J call TRBJ2-1; 10 bases agree with TRBD2. V gave up 5 bases and J gave up 5 bases; unmatched junction bases: 6. Germline-derived CDR1 and CDR2 are MGHRA and YSYEKL. CDR3 size: 15 residues. In nucleotides, the CDR3 is TGCGCCAGCAGCGTCGGACTAGCGGACGACAATGAGCAGTTCTTC. It yields the protein CASSVGLADDNEQFF.

This clonotype was counted a few times. This sequence joins TRBV5-1 and TRBJ2-5; 7 nucleotides align to TRBD2. With 0 bases clipped from V and 5 bases from J, the junction kept 7 bases outside the gene matches. Germline V lookup: CDR1 SGHRS, CDR2 YFSETQ. The CDR3 consists of 15 residues. The DNA for the CDR3 is TGCGCCAGCAGCTTGGACGGAGCGGGATATGAGACCCAGTACTTC. Encoded protein: CASSLDGAGYETQYF. Complete variable domain (other parts from reference TRBV5-1 and TRBJ2-5): KAGVTQTPRYLIKTRGQQVTLSCSPISGHRSVSWYQQTPGQGLQFLFEYFSETQRNKGNFPGRFSGRQFSNSRSEMNVSTLELGDSALYLCASSLDGAGYETQYFGPGTRLLVL.

The rearrangement uses TRBV28 and TRBJ2-1, with 9 positions matching TRBD2. In germline, CDR1 is MDHEN, CDR2 SYDVKM. The V and J ends lost 7 bases and 3 bases, in that order; junction bases with no gene match: 25. The CDR3 is 21 amino acids. The DNA of the CDR3 is TGTGCCAGCACCCTGGGTTGGCGGGGGGGCCAAAAGACACGAATCTACAATGAGCAGTTCTTC. It yields the protein CASTLGWRGGQKTRIYNEQFF.

In this sample, this clonotype turned up a few times. CDR3 DNA sequence: TGTGCCAGCAGTGAAAGGATGAGTAAAAGGCCCAATGAGCAGTTCTTC. Protein sequence: CASSERMSKRPNEQFF. The gene calls are TRBV6-1 and TRBJ2-1; D gene ambiguous. CDR3 length: 16 residues. Per germline, CDR1 MNHNS and CDR2 SASEGT. V lost 2 bases, J lost 6 bases, and 17 bases lay in between.

CDR3 in DNA: TGTGCCAGCAGTCCCCGGGACGGACGGTGGACCCAGTACTTC. Amino acid sequence: CASSPRDGRWTQYF. The chain couples TRBV28 to TRBJ2-7; either TRBD1 or TRBD2 may fit D (5 bases each). TRBJ2-5 matches the DNA end more closely, so the J call is doubtful. The CDR3 covers 14 residues. Germline V gene data show CDR1 as MDHEN and CDR2 as SYDVKM.

This clonotype was seen ten or more times. V and J are TRBV2 and TRBJ2-3; D might be TRBD1 (6 bases). Trimming stripped 6 bases from V and 0 bases from J, with 7 bases between. CDR1 is SNHLY, CDR2 FYNNEI, per germline. This CDR3 region has 13 residues. The CDR3 DNA reads TGTGCCAGCAGCGGACAGAGCACAGATACGCAGTATTTT. This translates into CASSGQSTDTQYF.

A single count supports this clonotype. J is TRBJ1-2 and V is TRBV20-1, with D uncertain. V lost 5 bases and J lost 3, with 13 bases in between. Germline CDR1 DFQATT, CDR2 SNEGSKA (reference sequence). There are 13 residues in the CDR3. The CDR3 here is CSARAITDYGYTF. In DNA, the CDR3 is TGCAGTGCTCGAGCTATAACAGACTATGGCTACACCTTC.

The gene calls are TRBV7-8 and TRBJ2-5, with 8 bases lining up with TRBD1. The CDR3 contains 13 residues. The V gene's germline CDR1 is SGHVS and CDR2 FQNEAQ. With 5 bases clipped from V and 5 bases from J, the junction kept 4 bases outside the gene matches. The CDR3, as DNA: TGTGCCAGCAGCATGGACAGGGTGGAGACCCAGTACTTC. Translated, it gives CASSMDRVETQYF.

This clonotype occurred once. V is TRBV7-2 and J is TRBJ2-3, with TRBD1 as a possible D gene (6 bases). V dropped 1 base and J dropped 11 bases, with 13 bases sitting between them. CDR3 size: 13 residues. Germline lookup yields CDR1 SGHTA and CDR2 FQGNSA. DNA for the CDR3: TGTGCCAGCAGCTTAGTACAGGGTCGGGGGCAGTATTTT. It specifies CASSLVQGRGQYF.

This clonotype was counted a few times. This chain connects TRBV6-6 to TRBJ1-1; possibly TRBD1 for D (5 bases). V lost 4 bases and J lost 4, with 13 bases in between. The CDR3 extends over 14 amino acids. Germline-derived CDR1 and CDR2 are MNHNY and SVGAGI (reference sequence). DNA for the CDR3: TGTGCCAGCAGTTCAATCCAGGGTACCACTGAAGCTTTCTTT. It specifies CASSSIQGTTEAFF.

J is TRBJ2-1 and V is TRBV23-1; D is undetermined. TRBV23-1 is given ORF status, its function remaining uncertain. This CDR3 region has 12 residues. V lost 6 bases to trimming and J lost 5 bases, with 8 bases between them. The CDR3: CASRPQDNEQFF. In DNA, the CDR3 is TGCGCCAGCAGGCCCCAGGACAATGAGCAGTTCTTC.

This clonotype occurred once. The junction and the germline gene differ at one end; a read error may be behind it. The chain has TRBV28 and TRBJ2-1; 7 bases map to TRBD1. The CDR3 is made up of 15 amino acids. Germline loops: CDR1 MDHEN, CDR2 SYDVKM. This CDR3 is CASSLSTGIYSEQFF. The CDR3 nucleotides are TGTGCCAGCAGTTTATCGACAGGGATCTACAGTGAGCAGTTCTTC.

This chain connects TRBV6-5 to TRBJ2-1; 8 bases are a match to TRBD1. This CDR3 has 14 amino acids. V lost 6 bases and J lost 6; bases outside the gene matches: 7. The germline V gene has CDR1 MNHEY and CDR2 SVGAGI. Here the CDR3 reads CASRGAGGFNEQFF. The DNA of the CDR3 is TGTGCCAGCAGGGGGGCAGGGGGCTTCAATGAGCAGTTCTTC.

This clonotype was detected a few times. The V and J genes are TRBV25-1 and TRBJ2-7; a weak D match, TRBD2 (6 bases). Germline V gene data show CDR1 as MGHDK and CDR2 as SYGVNS. The CDR3 loop spans 14 amino acids. Trimming stripped 1 base from V and 4 bases from J, with 11 bases between. The chain's CDR3 is CASSEFGSGYEQYF. In DNA, the CDR3 is TGTGCCAGCAGTGAATTTGGTAGCGGTTACGAGCAGTACTTC.

This sequence joins TRBV20-1 and TRBJ1-1, with unresolved D. This CDR3 spans 15 amino acids. Trimming removed 1 base at V and 2 bases at J, with 14 bases between. Germline CDR1 DFQATT, CDR2 SNEGSKA (reference sequence). The CDR3 nucleotides read TGCAGTGCTAGAGGTGTGAGTGTGGGTAACACTGAAGCTTTCTTT. Translated, it gives CSARGVSVGNTEAFF.

A few counts support this clonotype. The chain employs TRBV6-5 and TRBJ2-1, with 16 bases matching TRBD2. The germline V gene encodes CDR1 MNHEY and CDR2 SVGAGI. CDR3 length: 20 amino acids. V was clipped by 2 bases and J by 2 bases; unmatched bases: 9. DNA for the CDR3: TGTGCCAGCAGTTACAGGGGACTAGCGGGAGGGCCTGGCGCCTACAATGAGCAGTTCTTC. This translates into CASSYRGLAGGPGAYNEQFF.